The T cell receptor (beta chain) under discussion was sequenced for a study of cytomegalovirus exposure and HLA in healthy donors. Across the study: There were about 85 million unique TCRs (from HLA-typed donors) in an early data release.

Study-wide results and limits: Accurate predictions that matched the HLA-A and HLA-B alleles of most subjects were reportedly made from TCR beta sequences. What was likely a sequencing artifact was a cluster of highly shared sequence variants. Cytomegalovirus-associated TCR beta chains were listed, numbering approximately 150.

A word on this clone: Its matching antigen is unknown.

Primers: 60 Vbeta forward and 13 Jbeta reverse. The data were produced by immunoSEQ multiplex PCR, yet TCRdb's version contains in-frame clones alone and is incomplete. The sample gives under 150,000 clones, 65% to 85% of which show up once; about 1.7% is in the top ten. Per the germline V gene, CDR1 is SEHNR and CDR2 is FQNEAQ (reference sequence). There are 14 residues in the CDR3. Between the trimmed V and J ends, which lost 7 bases and 8 bases, there was a span of 18 bases. The source material was PBMCs. The receptor comes from a woman aged 40 to 50 in good health and CMV-seronegative. This chain links TRBV7-9 with TRBJ2-1; no reliable D call. The CDR3 is CASIPGPPWDEQFF. The CDR3 DNA reads as TGTGCCAGCATCCCGGGTCCCCCTTGGGATGAGCAGTTCTTC.